These 10 T cell receptor beta chains were all obtained from the same sample, sequenced in a study of cytomegalovirus exposure and HLA in healthy donors. Primers included in the PCR were 60 Vbeta and 13 Jbeta primers. Sequencing was performed with immunoSEQ multiplex PCR; in TCRdb, only in-frame clones are kept and a portion is missing. The table lists about 170,000 clones, about 84% of them singletons, with 4% to 6% in the top ten. Sequencing was done on a sample of PBMCs. These receptors came from a man younger than 35 in good health and CMV-seronegative.

The CDR3 nucleotides are TGTGCCAGCAGTCAATACAGGGGATCACCCCTCCACTTT. Translated, it gives CASSQYRGSPLHF. The chain combines TRBV6-5 with TRBJ1-6; 7 nucleotides agree with TRBD1. The trim removed 5 bases at V and 10 bases at J, leaving 5 bases unmatched. This CDR3 has 13 residues. Germline V lookup: CDR1 MNHEY, CDR2 SVGAGI.

The chain couples TRBV7-9 to TRBJ2-1; D is possibly TRBD2 (6 bases). V shed 2 bases and J shed 4 bases, with 12 bases lying between them. This CDR3 comprises 15 residues. Germline assignment: CDR1 SEHNR and CDR2 FQNEAQ (reference sequence). Here the CDR3 reads CASSLRRGKYNEQFF. The DNA for the CDR3 is TGTGCCAGCAGCTTACGGCGGGGCAAATACAATGAGCAGTTCTTC. The entire variable domain, with the rest obtained from reference TRBV7-9 and TRBJ2-1, is as follows: DTGVSQNPRHKITKRGQNVTFRCDPISEHNRLYWYRQTLGQGPEFLTYFQNEAQLEKSRLLSDRFSAERPKGSFSTLEIQRTEQGDSAMYLCASSLRRGKYNEQFFGPGTRLTVL.

The table lists this clone with a count of one. The chain recombines TRBV25-1 with TRBJ1-2; 8 bases align to TRBD1. The V gene's germline CDR1 is MGHDK and CDR2 SYGVNS. This CDR3 contains 13 residues. V shed 7 bases and J 4 bases; nucleotides not matched to a gene: 5. The CDR3 bases are TGTGCCAGCACTGCGGACAGGGCCTATGGCTACACCTTC. It specifies CASTADRAYGYTF.

In this sample, this clone turned up a few times. V is TRBV4-1 and J is TRBJ1-1, with D possibly TRBD1 on 5 matching bases. CDR1 is MGHRA, CDR2 YSYEKL, per germline. The CDR3 totals 17 residues. V was trimmed by 3 bases and J by 0 bases, leaving 17 bases between them. CDR3 sequence reads: CASSHTQGGVMNTEAFF. CDR3 DNA sequence: TGCGCCAGCAGCCACACGCAGGGTGGGGTAATGAACACTGAAGCTTTCTTT.

The gene calls are TRBV11-2 and TRBJ1-1; TRBD1 is a possible D gene (5 bases). Germline V CDR1 and CDR2: SGHAT, FQNNGV. This CDR3 is built from 15 residues. V gave up 5 bases and J gave up 4 bases, with 17 bases separating them. The CDR3 sequence: CASSLMMGGVTEAFF. CDR3 bases: TGTGCCAGCAGCCTAATGATGGGGGGAGTCACTGAAGCTTTCTTT. Combining the CDR3 with reference TRBV11-2 and TRBJ1-1 gives the whole variable domain EAGVAQSPRYKIIEKRQSVAFWCNPISGHATLYWYQQILGQGPKLLIQFQNNGVVDDSQLPKDRFSAERLKGVDSTLKIQPAKLEDSAVYLCASSLMMGGVTEAFFGQGTRLTVV.

The rearrangement uses TRBV2 and TRBJ2-7, with 11 positions matching TRBD1. The CDR3 loop spans 14 amino acids. Trimming at V came to 7 bases and at J to 1 base, leaving 3 bases not matched to a gene. Germline V gene lookup returns CDR1 SNHLY and CDR2 FYNNEI. The CDR3: CASNRDRGSYEQYF. The CDR3, as DNA: TGTGCCAGCAATCGGGACAGGGGGTCCTACGAGCAGTACTTC.

The genes are TRBV19 and TRBJ1-1; 8 bases line up with TRBD1. CDR3 length: 14 amino acids. Germline trimming cut 5 bases from V and 3 bases from J; bases unmatched to any gene: 5. Germline V gene lookup returns CDR1 LNHDA and CDR2 SQIVND (reference sequence). This chain's CDR3 is CASSLGQGYTEAFF. The CDR3 DNA sequence: TGTGCCAGTAGTCTCGGACAGGGCTACACTGAAGCTTTCTTT.

V and J are TRBV18 and TRBJ1-1, with TRBD1 as a possible D gene (5 bases). Trimming took 4 bases from V and 4 from J, leaving 16 bases between them. The CDR3 contains 15 residues. CDR1 is KGHSH, CDR2 LQKENI, per germline. CDR3 in DNA: TGTGCCAGCTCACTTACCAGGGCGGGGGGCACTGAAGCTTTCTTT. Protein sequence: CASSLTRAGGTEAFF.

V is TRBV10-3 and J is TRBJ1-1; TRBD1 is a possible D gene (5 bases). Per germline, CDR1 ENHRY and CDR2 SYGVKD. The CDR3 sequence is 13 residues long. Trimming left V 6 bases short and J 1 base short, with 9 bases between. The CDR3 spells CAIRDTKNTEAFF. The CDR3 nucleotides read TGTGCCATCAGGGACACCAAGAACACTGAAGCTTTCTTT.

The chain recombines TRBV7-3 with TRBJ2-2; 8 nucleotides match TRBD1. V lost 3 bases to trimming and J lost 4 bases; unmatched junction nucleotides: 7. The CDR3 sequence is 16 residues long. Germline CDR1 SGHTA, CDR2 FQGTGA. CDR3 region: CASSFGQGRSTGELFF. As DNA, the CDR3 is TGTGCCAGCAGCTTTGGACAGGGACGGAGCACCGGGGAGCTGTTTTTT.